Listed below are T cell receptor beta chains from one sample, sequenced in a study of blood T cell repertoires in COVID-19. Clones were read by immunoSEQ multiplex PCR, and TCRdb kept only the in-frame ones, dropping some. Of 180,000 or so clones listed, around 80% were seen once; the top ten hold over 12%. The specimen sequenced was PBMCs or T cells enriched from blood (not recorded which). The origin of the receptors is a man in his fifties or sixties who had recovered from COVID-19. Both conserved end residues are part of each CDR3. A D gene is named only where the DNA matches it firmly. Clone size is stated in some rows and not others, as once, few, many or a class when expanded.

NA	TRBV18	TRBJ1-2	TRBD1	CASSPTGNGGYTF	TGTGCCAGCTCACCGACAGGGAATGGGGGCTACACCTTC
NA	TRBV5-5	TRBJ2-2	NA	CASSLEGAGELFF	TGTGCCAGCAGCTTAGAGGGGGCCGGGGAGCTGTTTTTT
NA	TRBV3-1/TRBV3-2	TRBJ2-1	NA	CASSQDRPSRRFF	TGTGCCAGCAGCCAAGATAGGCCTTCTAGGCGGTTCTTC
NA	TRBV2	TRBJ1-1	NA	CASSEADSDTEAFF	TGTGCCAGCAGTGAAGCAGACAGTGACACTGAAGCTTTCTTT
once	TRBV3-1/TRBV3-2	TRBJ2-3	NA	CASSQVLGGTNFPDTQYF	TGTGCCAGCAGCCAAGTGTTGGGGGGTACAAACTTCCCAGATACGCAGTATTTT
NA	TRBV5-1	TRBJ1-4	TRBD1	CASSPSSRGQGSLVFF	TGCGCCAGCAGCCCGTCGTCCCGTGGACAGGGCAGCTTAGTGTTTTTT
NA	TRBV7-2	TRBJ1-1	NA	CASSQMATNTEAFF	TGTGCCAGCAGCCAAATGGCAACGAACACTGAAGCTTTCTTT
few	TRBV6-5	TRBJ1-2	NA	CASSYSGAISSYTF	TGTGCCAGCAGTTACTCGGGGGCTATATCTAGCTACACCTTC
NA	TRBV2	TRBJ1-2	NA	CASSEALASYGYTF	TGTGCCAGCAGTGAAGCGCTAGCAAGCTATGGCTACACCTTC
NA	TRBV5-1	TRBJ2-5	NA	CASTWGGGQETQYF	TGCGCCAGCACCTGGGGAGGGGGCCAAGAGACCCAGTACTTC
once	TRBV7-6	TRBJ1-1	TRBD1	CASSLYGQGNTEAFF	TGTGCCAGCAGCTTATACGGACAGGGGAACACTGAAGCTTTCTTT
NA	TRBV18	TRBJ1-1	NA	CASSPLGQGNTEAFF	TGTGCCAGCTCACCTCTTGGCCAGGGGAACACTGAAGCTTTCTTT
NA	TRBV5-1	TRBJ2-1	NA	CASSLEDSSYNEQFF	TGCGCCAGCAGCTTGGAGGACAGCTCCTACAATGAGCAGTTCTTC
NA	TRBV18	TRBJ1-1	NA	CASSPKQNTEAFF	TGTGCCAGCTCACCTAAGCAGAACACTGAAGCTTTCTTT
NA	TRBV11-2	TRBJ2-7	TRBD1	CASSPRWDRGYEQYF	TGTGCCAGCAGCCCCAGGTGGGACAGGGGCTACGAGCAGTACTTC
once	TRBV19	TRBJ2-7	TRBD1	CASSIQLGTGTYEQYF	TGTGCCAGTAGTATACAACTGGGGACAGGTACCTACGAGCAGTACTTC
few	TRBV11-2	TRBJ1-5	NA	CASSLAGSNQPQHF	TGTGCCAGCAGCTTAGCAGGGAGCAATCAGCCCCAGCATTTT
NA	TRBV2	TRBJ1-5	NA	CASSSQGLDQPQHF	TGTGCCAGCAGTAGCCAGGGATTGGATCAGCCCCAGCATTTT